This T cell receptor (beta chain) emerged from a study of blood T cell repertoires in COVID-19. Whole-study context: Samples came from the United States, Italy and Spain, spanning acute and convalescent COVID-19. PBMCs, B-cell-depleted T cells, or T cells provided the cDNA or gDNA that made up the material.

V shed 6 bases and J 2 bases; nucleotides not matched to a gene: 15. CDR3 length: 18 residues. Germline V lookup: CDR1 SGHAT, CDR2 FQNNGV. The authors' processing: Estimation of nucleated cell counts relied on the amplification of reference gene primers. The method was immunoSEQ multiplex PCR; TCRdb's version includes in-frame clones alone and lacks a portion of them. For V, J and clone size, that table is used; D and trimming come from the DNA. The data contain 150,000 to 200,000 clones, just under 90% of them singletons. The genes are TRBV11-2 and TRBJ2-1, with 8 bases identical to TRBD2. Sequenced input: peripheral blood. The TCR comes from a man in his late teens or twenties with active or convalescent COVID-19. This chain's CDR3 is CASSFPGGLAGPYNEQFF. As DNA, the CDR3 is TGTGCCAGCAGTTTTCCAGGAGGGCTAGCGGGTCCCTACAATGAGCAGTTCTTC. Complete variable domain (other parts from reference TRBV11-2 and TRBJ2-1): EAGVAQSPRYKIIEKRQSVAFWCNPISGHATLYWYQQILGQGPKLLIQFQNNGVVDDSQLPKDRFSAERLKGVDSTLKIQPAKLEDSAVYLCASSFPGGLAGPYNEQFFGPGTRLTVL.